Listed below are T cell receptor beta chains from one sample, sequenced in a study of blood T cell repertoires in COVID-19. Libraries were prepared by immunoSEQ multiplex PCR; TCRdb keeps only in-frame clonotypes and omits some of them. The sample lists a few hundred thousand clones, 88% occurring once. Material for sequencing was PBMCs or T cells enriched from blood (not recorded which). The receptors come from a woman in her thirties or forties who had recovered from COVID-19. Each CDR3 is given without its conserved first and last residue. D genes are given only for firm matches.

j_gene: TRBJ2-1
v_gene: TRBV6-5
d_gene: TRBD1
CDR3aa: ASRGTAYNEQF

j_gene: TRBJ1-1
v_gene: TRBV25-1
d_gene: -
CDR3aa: ASSEGPTSTEAF

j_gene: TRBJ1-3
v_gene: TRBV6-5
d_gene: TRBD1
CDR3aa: ASSRQGDGNTIY

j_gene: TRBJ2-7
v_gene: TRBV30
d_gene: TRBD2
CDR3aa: AWSVYAGGPYEQY

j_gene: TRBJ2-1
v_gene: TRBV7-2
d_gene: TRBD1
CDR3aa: ASSPETGSSYNEQF

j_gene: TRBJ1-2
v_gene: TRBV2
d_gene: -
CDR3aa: ASRGQAVGSGYT

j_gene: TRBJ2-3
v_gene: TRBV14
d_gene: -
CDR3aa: ASSQRRGLSTDTQY

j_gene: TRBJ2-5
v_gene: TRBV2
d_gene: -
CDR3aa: ASRLGHPGQETQY

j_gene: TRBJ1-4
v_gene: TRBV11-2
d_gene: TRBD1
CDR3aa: ASSQTGVQEKLF

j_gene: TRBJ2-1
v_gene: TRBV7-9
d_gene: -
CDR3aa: ASSFLGEQF